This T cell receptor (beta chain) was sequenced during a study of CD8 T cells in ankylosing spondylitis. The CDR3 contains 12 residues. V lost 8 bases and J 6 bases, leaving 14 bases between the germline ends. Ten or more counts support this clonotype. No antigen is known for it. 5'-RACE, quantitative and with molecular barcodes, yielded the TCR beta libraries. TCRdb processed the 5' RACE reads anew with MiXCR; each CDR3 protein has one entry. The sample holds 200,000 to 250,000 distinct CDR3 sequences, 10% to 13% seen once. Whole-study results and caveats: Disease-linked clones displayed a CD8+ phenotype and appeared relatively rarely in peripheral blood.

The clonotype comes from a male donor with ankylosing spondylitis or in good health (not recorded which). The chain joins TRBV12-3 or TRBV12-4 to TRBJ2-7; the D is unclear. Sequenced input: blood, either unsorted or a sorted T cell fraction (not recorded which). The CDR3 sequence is CASCLTRVEQYF. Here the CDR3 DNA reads TGTGCCAGCTGCCTGACTCGAGTCGAGCAGTACTTC.